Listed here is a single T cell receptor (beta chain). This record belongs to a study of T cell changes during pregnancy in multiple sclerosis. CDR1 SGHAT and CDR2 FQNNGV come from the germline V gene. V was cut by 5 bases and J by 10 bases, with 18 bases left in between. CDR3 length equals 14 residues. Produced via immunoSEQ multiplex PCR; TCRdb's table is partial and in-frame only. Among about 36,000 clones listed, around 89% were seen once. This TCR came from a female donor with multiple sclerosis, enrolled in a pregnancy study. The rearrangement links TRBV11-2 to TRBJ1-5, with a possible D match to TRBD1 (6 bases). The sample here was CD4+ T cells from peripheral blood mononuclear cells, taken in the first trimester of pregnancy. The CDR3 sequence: CASSTGQTRDPQHF. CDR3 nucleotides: TGTGCCAGCAGCACAGGGCAGACTCGAGACCCCCAGCATTTT.